Below, 9 T cell receptor beta chains from the same sample are listed, as sequenced in a study of tumor-infiltrating lymphocytes in primary liver carcinoma. With 500 to 650 ng total RNA as template and a constant-region primer, TCR beta cDNA was made. Three-round nested multiplex PCR performed with slightly modified ARM-PCR produced the TCR beta libraries. The opening two PCR rounds, ten to eleven cycles each, paired TRBV1-TRBV30 forward primers with a C-beta reverse primer. TCRdb processed the multiplex PCR reads anew with MiXCR; each CDR3 protein has one entry. Seen here are fewer than 200,000 distinct CDR3 sequences, around 85% observed once, and the top ten hold roughly 20%. Investigators took RNA and DNA out together from 20-30 mg of unsorted bulk tissue. Material: tumor tissue from primary liver carcinoma. These TCRs come from a man in his forties with primary liver carcinoma and hepatitis B virus infection.

V gene TRBV29-1 combines with J gene TRBJ2-1, with D tentatively TRBD1 (6 bases). Trimming cost V 5 bases and J 8 bases, with 22 bases left between them. In germline, CDR1 is SQVTM, CDR2 ANQGSEA. The CDR3 loop spans 15 amino acids. The CDR3, as DNA: TGCAGCGTTCAGTTCGGGACAAGGGCCTTTTATGAGCAGTTCTTC. Translated, it gives CSVQFGTRAFYEQFF.

This chain links TRBV6-5 with TRBJ1-2; D call uncertain. The CDR3 extends over 13 amino acids. The germline V gene encodes CDR1 MNHEY and CDR2 SVGAGI. The CDR3 sequence: CVSGVGVNYGYTF. The CDR3 nucleotides are TGTGTCAGTGGGGTCGGGGTCAACTATGGCTACACCTTC.

Comment on this clonotype: One end of the junction is discordant with germline, which a read error may explain. This chain joins TRBV6-2 or TRBV6-3 and TRBJ1-5; TRBD1 is a possible D gene (5 bases). This CDR3 is built from 18 residues. Germline V lookup: CDR1 MNHEY, CDR2 SVGEGT. The CDR3 loop is CASRYSRDCDIRNQPQHF. CDR3 nucleotide sequence: TGTGCCAGCCGTTACTCCCGGGACTGTGATATAAGGAATCAGCCCCAGCATTTT.

On this clonotype: The junction shows a germline mismatch at one end, possibly a read error. The rearrangement links TRBV12-3 or TRBV12-4 to TRBJ1-1; the match to TRBD1 covers 7 bases. This CDR3 is built from 16 residues. The CDR3: CASSPHPGTANTETLF. As DNA, the CDR3 is TGTGCCAGCAGCCCCCATCCTGGGACAGCGAACACTGAAACTCTCTTT.

On this clonotype itself: The junction departs from the called germline gene at one end, perhaps through a read error. V and J are TRBV11-2 and TRBJ1-1; tentative D call: TRBD1 (5 bases). Germline V gene sequence: CDR1 SGHAT, CDR2 FQNNGV. There are 14 residues in the CDR3. The CDR3 sequence: CDSSFLAGDTEAFF. The CDR3, as DNA: TGTGACAGCAGTTTCTTGGCGGGGGACACTGAAGCTTTCTTT.

Comment on this clonotype: This may come from a read error, since a much larger clone is one base off. Lacking the conserved final phenylalanine or tryptophan, this CDR3 likely reflects a read error. The chain combines TRBV7-8 with TRBJ2-7, with a weak D call TRBD1 (8 bases). The ends were cut back, 4 bases at V and 2 bases at J, with 15 bases in the middle. CDR1 and CDR2 (germline): SGHVS, FQNEAQ. The CDR3 spans 15 residues. The CDR3 DNA reads TGTGCCAGCAGCTCAGCGGGACAGGAGGCCTACGAGCAGTACTAC. It codes for CASSSAGQEAYEQYY.

Points on this clonotype: A much larger clone lies a single base off, so this may be a read error. V gene TRBV5-4 combines with J gene TRBJ2-7, with TRBD1 matching over 7 bases. Per the germline V gene, CDR1 is SGHNT and CDR2 is YYREEE (reference sequence). The CDR3 length is 13 residues. The CDR3 protein is CAGSWDRSYEQYF. The CDR3, as DNA: TGTGCCGGCAGTTGGGACAGATCCTACGAGCAGTACTTC.

A remark on this clonotype: At one boundary the junction diverges from the germline segment, which might be a read error. The rearrangement uses TRBV6-6 and TRBJ1-2, with 8 nucleotides matching TRBD1. The CDR3 consists of 15 residues. Germline CDR1 is MNHNY and CDR2 is SVGAGI (reference sequence). The CDR3 spells CASSFDDGTGYGYAF. CDR3 coding DNA: TGTGCCAGTAGTTTCGACGACGGGACAGGCTATGGCTACGCCTTC.

This clonotype appeared many times. This rearrangement joins TRBV5-4 to TRBJ2-2, with 9 bases that match TRBD2. Germline V gene data show CDR1 as SGHNT and CDR2 as YYREEE (reference sequence). The ends lost 4 bases at V and 1 base at J; junction bases unmatched: 5. CDR3 length: 16 amino acids. DNA for the CDR3: TGTGCCAGCAGCCCCGGACTAGCGCAGAACACCGGGGAGCTGTTTTTT. Translation: CASSPGLAQNTGELFF.